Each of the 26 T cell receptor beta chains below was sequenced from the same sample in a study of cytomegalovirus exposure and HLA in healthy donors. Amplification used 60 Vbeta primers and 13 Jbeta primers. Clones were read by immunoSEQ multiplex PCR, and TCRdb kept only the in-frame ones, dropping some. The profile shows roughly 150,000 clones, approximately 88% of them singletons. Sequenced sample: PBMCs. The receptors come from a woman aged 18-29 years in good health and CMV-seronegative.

The CDR3 DNA is TGTGCCAGCAGCCAAGGAATGGGACAGGGGGTGAACACCATATATTTT. Translation: CASSQGMGQGVNTIYF. This rearrangement joins TRBV4-2 to TRBJ1-3, with 11 bases aligning to TRBD1. Trimming took 1 base from V and 7 from J; bases not matched to a gene: 6. Germline V CDR1 and CDR2: LGHNA, YNFKEQ. There are 16 residues in the CDR3.

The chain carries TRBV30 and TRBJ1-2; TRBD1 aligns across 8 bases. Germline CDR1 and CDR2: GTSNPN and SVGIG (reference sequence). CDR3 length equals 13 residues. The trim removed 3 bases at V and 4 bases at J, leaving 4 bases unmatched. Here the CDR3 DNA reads TGTGCCTGGAGGACAGGGGTGGTCTATGGCTACACCTTC. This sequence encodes CAWRTGVVYGYTF.

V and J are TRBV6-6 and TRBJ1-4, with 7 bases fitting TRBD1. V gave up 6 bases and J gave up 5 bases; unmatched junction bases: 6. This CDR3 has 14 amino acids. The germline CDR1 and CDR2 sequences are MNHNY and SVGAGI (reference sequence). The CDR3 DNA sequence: TGTGCCAGCAGGGAAGGGGGCTGGAATGAAAAACTGTTTTTT. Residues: CASREGGWNEKLFF.

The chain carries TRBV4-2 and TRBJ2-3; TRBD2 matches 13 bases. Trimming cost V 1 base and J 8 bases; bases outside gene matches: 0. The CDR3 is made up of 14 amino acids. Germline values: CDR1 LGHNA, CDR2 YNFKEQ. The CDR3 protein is CASSQGTSGGTQYF. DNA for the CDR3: TGTGCCAGCAGCCAAGGGACTAGCGGGGGTACGCAGTATTTT.

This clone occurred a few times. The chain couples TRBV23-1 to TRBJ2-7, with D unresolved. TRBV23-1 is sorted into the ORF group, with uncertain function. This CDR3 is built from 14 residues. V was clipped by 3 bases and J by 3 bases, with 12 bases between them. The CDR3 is CASSQFPQDYEQYF. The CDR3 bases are TGCGCCAGCAGTCAGTTCCCCCAGGACTACGAGCAGTACTTC.

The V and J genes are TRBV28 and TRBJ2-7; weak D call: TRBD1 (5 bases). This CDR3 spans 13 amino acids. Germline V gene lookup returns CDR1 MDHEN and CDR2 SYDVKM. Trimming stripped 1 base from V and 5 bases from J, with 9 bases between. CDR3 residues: CASSLFRANEQYF. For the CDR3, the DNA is TGTGCCAGCAGTTTATTCAGGGCCAACGAGCAGTACTTC.

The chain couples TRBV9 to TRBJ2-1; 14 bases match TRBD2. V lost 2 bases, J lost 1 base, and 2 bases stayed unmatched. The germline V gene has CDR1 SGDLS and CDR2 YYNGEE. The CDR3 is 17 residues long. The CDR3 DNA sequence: TGTGCCAGCAGCGTGACTAGCGGGGGGGGGTCCTACAATGAGCAGTTCTTC. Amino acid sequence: CASSVTSGGGSYNEQFF.

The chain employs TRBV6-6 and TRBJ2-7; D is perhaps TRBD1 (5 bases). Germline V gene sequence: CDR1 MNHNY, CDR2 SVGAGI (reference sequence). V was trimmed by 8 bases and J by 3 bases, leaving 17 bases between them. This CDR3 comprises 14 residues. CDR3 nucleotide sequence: TGTGCCAGCCAGGACCCAGGACAAAACTACGAGCAGTACTTC. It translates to CASQDPGQNYEQYF.

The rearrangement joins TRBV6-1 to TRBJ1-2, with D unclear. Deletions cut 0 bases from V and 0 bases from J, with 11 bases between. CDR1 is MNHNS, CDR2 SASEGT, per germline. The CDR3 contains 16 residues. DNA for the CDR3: TGTGCCAGCAGTGAAGCGCGGCGGATAGCTAACTATGGCTACACCTTC. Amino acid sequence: CASSEARRIANYGYTF.

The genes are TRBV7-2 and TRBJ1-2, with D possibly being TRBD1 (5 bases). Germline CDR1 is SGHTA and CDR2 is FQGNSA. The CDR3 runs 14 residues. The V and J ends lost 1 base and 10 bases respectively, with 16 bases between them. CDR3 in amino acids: CASSLDWSRANYTF. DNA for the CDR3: TGTGCCAGCAGCTTAGATTGGTCCAGGGCGAACTACACCTTC.

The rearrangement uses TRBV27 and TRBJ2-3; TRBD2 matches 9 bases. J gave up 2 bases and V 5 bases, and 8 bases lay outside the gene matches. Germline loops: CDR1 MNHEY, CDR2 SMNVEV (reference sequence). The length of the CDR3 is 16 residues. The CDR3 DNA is TGTGCCAGCAGTCCCTCTAGCGGGACTTACACAGATACGCAGTATTTT. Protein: CASSPSSGTYTDTQYF.

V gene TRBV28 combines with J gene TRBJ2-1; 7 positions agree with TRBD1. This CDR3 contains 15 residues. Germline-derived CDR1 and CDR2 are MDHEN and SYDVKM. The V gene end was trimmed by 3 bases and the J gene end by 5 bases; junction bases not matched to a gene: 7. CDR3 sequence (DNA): TGTGCCAGCAGTTTGCACAGGGGCACTAACAATGAGCAGTTCTTC. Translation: CASSLHRGTNNEQFF.

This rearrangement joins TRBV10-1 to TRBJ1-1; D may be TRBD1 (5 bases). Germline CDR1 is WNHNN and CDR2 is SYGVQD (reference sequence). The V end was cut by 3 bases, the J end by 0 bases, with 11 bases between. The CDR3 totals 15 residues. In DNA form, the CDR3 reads TGCGCCAGCAGTGATAGGGGCAGGGTGAACACTGAAGCTTTCTTT. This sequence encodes CASSDRGRVNTEAFF.

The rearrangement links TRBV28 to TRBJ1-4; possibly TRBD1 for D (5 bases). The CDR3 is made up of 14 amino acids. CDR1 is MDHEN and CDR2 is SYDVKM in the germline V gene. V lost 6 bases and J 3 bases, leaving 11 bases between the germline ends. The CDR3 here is CASRETESNEKLFF. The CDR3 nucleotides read TGTGCCAGCAGGGAGACAGAATCTAATGAAAAACTGTTTTTT.

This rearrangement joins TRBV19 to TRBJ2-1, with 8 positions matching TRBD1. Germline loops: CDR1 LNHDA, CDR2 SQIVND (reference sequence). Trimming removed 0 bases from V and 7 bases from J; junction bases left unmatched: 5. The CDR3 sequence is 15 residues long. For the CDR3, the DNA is TGTGCCAGTAGTATAGAAGACAGGGGATGGAATGAGCAGTTCTTC. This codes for CASSIEDRGWNEQFF.

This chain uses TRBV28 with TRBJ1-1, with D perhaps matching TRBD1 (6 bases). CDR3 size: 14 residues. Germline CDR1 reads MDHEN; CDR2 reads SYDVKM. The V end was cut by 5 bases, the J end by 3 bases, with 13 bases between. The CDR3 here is CASSPSGGYTEAFF. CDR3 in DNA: TGTGCCAGCAGTCCATCGGGGGGCTACACTGAAGCTTTCTTT.

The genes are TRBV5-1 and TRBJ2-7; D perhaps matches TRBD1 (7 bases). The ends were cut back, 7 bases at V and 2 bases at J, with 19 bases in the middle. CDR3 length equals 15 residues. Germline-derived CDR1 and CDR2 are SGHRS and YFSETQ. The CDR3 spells CASPVGGGHTYEQYF. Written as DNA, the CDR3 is TGCGCCAGCCCCGTAGGAGGGGGCCATACCTACGAGCAGTACTTC.

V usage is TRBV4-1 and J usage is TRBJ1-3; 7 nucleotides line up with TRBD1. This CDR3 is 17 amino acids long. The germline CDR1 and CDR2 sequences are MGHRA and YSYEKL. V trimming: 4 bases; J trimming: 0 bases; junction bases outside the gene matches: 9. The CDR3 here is CASSLTEGADSGNTIYF. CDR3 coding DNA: TGCGCCAGCAGCCTAACGGAGGGGGCAGACTCTGGAAACACCATATATTTT.

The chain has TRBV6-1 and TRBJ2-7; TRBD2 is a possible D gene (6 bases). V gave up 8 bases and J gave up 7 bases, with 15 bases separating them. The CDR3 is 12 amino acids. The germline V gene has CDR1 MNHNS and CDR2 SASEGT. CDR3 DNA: TGTGCCAGCGTGGAGGGGTCTGTGGAGCAGTACTTC. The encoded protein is CASVEGSVEQYF.

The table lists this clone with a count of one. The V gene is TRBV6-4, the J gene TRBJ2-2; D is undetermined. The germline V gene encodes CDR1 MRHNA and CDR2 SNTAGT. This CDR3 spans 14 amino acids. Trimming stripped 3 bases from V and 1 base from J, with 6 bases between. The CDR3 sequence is CASSESRNTGELFF. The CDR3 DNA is TGTGCCAGCAGTGAGTCCAGGAACACCGGGGAGCTGTTTTTT.

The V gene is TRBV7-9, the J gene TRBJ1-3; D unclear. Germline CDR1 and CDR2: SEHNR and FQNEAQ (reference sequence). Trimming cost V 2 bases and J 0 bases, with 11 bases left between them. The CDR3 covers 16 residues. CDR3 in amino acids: CASSLTLRSSGNTIYF. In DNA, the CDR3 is TGTGCCAGCAGCTTAACGTTGAGGAGCTCTGGAAACACCATATATTTT. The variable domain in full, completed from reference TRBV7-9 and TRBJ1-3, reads DTGVSQNPRHKITKRGQNVTFRCDPISEHNRLYWYRQTLGQGPEFLTYFQNEAQLEKSRLLSDRFSAERPKGSFSTLEIQRTEQGDSAMYLCASSLTLRSSGNTIYFGEGSWLTVV.

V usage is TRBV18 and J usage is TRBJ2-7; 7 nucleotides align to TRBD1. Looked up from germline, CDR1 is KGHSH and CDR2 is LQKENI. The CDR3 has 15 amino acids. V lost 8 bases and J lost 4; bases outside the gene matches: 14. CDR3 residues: CASHTTGTERYEQYF. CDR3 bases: TGTGCCAGCCATACGACCGGGACAGAAAGGTACGAGCAGTACTTC. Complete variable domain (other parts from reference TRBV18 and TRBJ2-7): NAGVMQNPRHLVRRRGQEARLRCSPMKGHSHVYWYRQLPEEGLKFMVYLQKENIIDESGMPKERFSAEFPKEGPSILRIQQVVRGDSAAYFCASHTTGTERYEQYFGPGTRLTVT.

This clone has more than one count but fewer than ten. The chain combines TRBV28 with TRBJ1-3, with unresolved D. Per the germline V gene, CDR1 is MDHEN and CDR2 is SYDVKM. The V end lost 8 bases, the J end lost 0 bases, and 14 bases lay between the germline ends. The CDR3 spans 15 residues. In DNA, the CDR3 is TGTGCCAGCGGCGGCGCACTATCCTCTGGAAACACCATATATTTT. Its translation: CASGGALSSGNTIYF.

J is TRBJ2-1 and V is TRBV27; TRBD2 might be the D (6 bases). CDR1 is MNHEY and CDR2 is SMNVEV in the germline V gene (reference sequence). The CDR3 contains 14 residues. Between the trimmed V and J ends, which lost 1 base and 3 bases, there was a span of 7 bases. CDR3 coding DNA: TGTGCCAGCAGTTTATTGGAGGGCTACAATGAGCAGTTCTTC. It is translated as CASSLLEGYNEQFF.

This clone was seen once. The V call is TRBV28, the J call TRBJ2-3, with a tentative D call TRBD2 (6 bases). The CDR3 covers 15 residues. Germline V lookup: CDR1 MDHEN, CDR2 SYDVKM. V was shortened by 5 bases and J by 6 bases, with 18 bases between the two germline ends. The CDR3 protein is CASSPRGTPSDTQYF. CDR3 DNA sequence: TGTGCCAGCAGTCCCCGGGGGACTCCCTCGGATACGCAGTATTTT.

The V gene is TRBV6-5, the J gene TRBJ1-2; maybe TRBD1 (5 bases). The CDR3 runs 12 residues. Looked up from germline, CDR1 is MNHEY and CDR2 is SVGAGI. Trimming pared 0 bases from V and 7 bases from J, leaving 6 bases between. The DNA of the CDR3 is TGTGCCAGCAGTTACTCAGGGGCTGGCTACACCTTC. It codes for CASSYSGAGYTF.